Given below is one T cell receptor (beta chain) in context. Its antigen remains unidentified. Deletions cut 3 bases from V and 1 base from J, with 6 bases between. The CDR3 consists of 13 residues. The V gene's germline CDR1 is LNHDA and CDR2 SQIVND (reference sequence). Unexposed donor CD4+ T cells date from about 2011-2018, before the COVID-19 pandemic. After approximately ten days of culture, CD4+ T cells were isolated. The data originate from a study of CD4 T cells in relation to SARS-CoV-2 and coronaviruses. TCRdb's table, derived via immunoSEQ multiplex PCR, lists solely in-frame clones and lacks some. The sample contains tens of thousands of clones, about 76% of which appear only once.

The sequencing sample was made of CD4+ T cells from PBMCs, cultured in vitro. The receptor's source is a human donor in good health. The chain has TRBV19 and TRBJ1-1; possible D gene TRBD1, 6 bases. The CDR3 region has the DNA TGTGCCAGTAGTATGACAGGGAACACTGAAGCTTTCTTT. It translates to CASSMTGNTEAFF.